The T cell receptor (beta chain) described here comes from a study of T cells after yellow fever vaccination. Overall study context: Some fractions had low cell numbers, and these were prepared with SMART-Seq v4 Ultra Low Input.

The CDR3 is made up of 13 amino acids. The germline gives CDR1 SGHKS, CDR2 YYEKEE (reference sequence). V lost 3 bases and J lost 3; bases outside the gene matches: 2. For this clonotype: Antigen unknown.

Overall study results and limits: Clonotype sharing between CD4 and CD8 compartments was small. Subsequent booster samples again held most clones from primary vaccination (just under 98% CD4, about 86% CD8).

It was through 5'RACE template switching that TCR cDNA was made, with a universal primer site and UMIs added. A single record per CDR3 protein comes from TCRdb applying MiXCR to the 5' RACE reads. The table lists around 120,000 distinct CDR3 sequences, around 15% of them singletons. V is TRBV5-5 and J is TRBJ2-7; 8 bases fit TRBD1. The sequence was collected from a man between 18 and 35 years old who received the YFV17D yellow fever vaccine. The sample in question was CD8+ T cells sorted from PBMCs, obtained 5 days after the yellow fever booster vaccination. The CDR3 DNA is TGTGCCAGCAGCTGGGGGACAGGCTACGAGCAGTACGTC. Residues: CASSWGTGYEQYV.